This entry lists 31 T cell receptor beta chains sequenced from one sample in a study of human T cells and chemical hapten exposure. Sample time point: pre-sensitization, week 0. Stated treatment: therapeutic diphenylcyclopropenone sensitization with weekly scalp DPC. TCRdb ran MiXCR on the RACE reads and lists one entry per CDR3 protein. Among more than 300,000 distinct CDR3 sequences listed, 4% to 6% were seen once. Sequencing used whole blood, obtained in connection with sensitization to the hapten diphenylcyclopropenone (DPC). These receptors were obtained from a woman in her 50s with alopecia areata. Some clones in this sample may be carry-over from other donors' samples.

This clonotype was detected only a few times. The V call is TRBV5-5, the J call TRBJ2-2; TRBD2 might be the D (6 bases). This CDR3 is 15 amino acids long. Trimming stripped 2 bases from V and 5 bases from J, with 13 bases between. Germline CDR1 reads SGHKS; CDR2 reads YYEKEE (reference sequence). Here the CDR3 reads CASSLAQGGTGELFF. In DNA, the CDR3 is TGTGCCAGCAGCTTAGCCCAGGGAGGAACCGGGGAGCTGTTTTTT.

This clonotype was counted ten times or more. The gene calls are TRBV4-2 and TRBJ1-3, with 10 positions matching TRBD1. From germline, CDR1 is LGHNA and CDR2 YNFKEQ. The CDR3 is made up of 15 amino acids. Trimming cost V 3 bases and J 2 bases; bases outside gene matches: 1. In nucleotides, the CDR3 is TGTGCCAGCAGCCAGGACAGGGGGACTGGAAACACCATATATTTT. As protein: CASSQDRGTGNTIYF.

This clonotype was observed at least ten times. The gene calls are TRBV20-1 and TRBJ2-1; a weak D match, TRBD2 (6 bases). V lost 2 bases to trimming and J lost 0 bases, with 14 bases between them. Germline values: CDR1 DFQATT, CDR2 SNEGSKA (reference sequence). This CDR3 region has 16 residues. The CDR3 DNA reads TGCAGTGCTAGACAGGGACTGGTCGGCTCCTACAATGAGCAGTTCTTC. Amino acid sequence: CSARQGLVGSYNEQFF.

The table lists this clonotype with a few counts. The chain recombines TRBV20-1 with TRBJ2-7, with D perhaps matching TRBD1 or TRBD2 (5 bases each). CDR1 and CDR2 (germline): DFQATT, SNEGSKA (reference sequence). The V gene lost 6 bases and the J gene lost 3 bases, with 18 bases spanning the gap. This CDR3 is 14 amino acids long. CDR3 loop: CSAPPRDGGYEQYF. DNA of the CDR3: TGCAGTGCCCCCCCGAGGGATGGGGGCTACGAGCAGTACTTC.

This clonotype was counted a few times. The chain combines TRBV7-8 with TRBJ1-2; 12 bases are shared with TRBD1. The germline V gene encodes CDR1 SGHVS and CDR2 FQNEAQ. V lost 5 bases and J lost 13; bases outside the gene matches: 8. The CDR3 covers 13 residues. This CDR3 reads CASSRGQGAHITF. For the CDR3, the DNA is TGTGCCAGCAGCAGGGGACAGGGGGCTCATATCACCTTC.

There are many counts of this clonotype. This rearrangement joins TRBV6-2 or TRBV6-3 to TRBJ1-1; 8 nucleotides align to TRBD1. Germline CDR1 MNHEY, CDR2 SVGEGT. The CDR3 has 12 amino acids. Losses at the gene ends were 5 bases for V and 6 bases for J; bases not matched to a gene: 2. Here the CDR3 reads CASSVDRAEAFF. The CDR3 region has the DNA TGTGCCAGCAGTGTGGACAGGGCTGAAGCTTTCTTT.

This clonotype showed up many times. The chain combines TRBV7-3 with TRBJ2-7, with 7 bases lining up with TRBD1. The germline V gene has CDR1 SGHTA and CDR2 FQGTGA. CDR3 size: 13 residues. The junction had 4 bases not matched to a gene; V was cut back by 1 base and J by 7 bases. The CDR3 sequence is CASSLKAGGEQYF. The DNA for the CDR3 is TGTGCCAGCAGCTTAAAGGCAGGGGGTGAGCAGTACTTC.

The CDR3 spells CASRPGRSWDEQFF. The CDR3 bases are TGTGCCAGCAGACCTGGACGGTCTTGGGATGAGCAGTTCTTC. This chain connects TRBV12-3 or TRBV12-4 to TRBJ2-1, with D unresolved. The CDR3 runs 14 residues. V was trimmed by 6 bases and J by 8 bases, leaving 17 bases between them.

This clonotype was counted ten times or more. The chain has TRBV29-1 and TRBJ1-1; D uncertain. The CDR3 consists of 11 residues. Germline V CDR1 and CDR2: SQVTM, ANQGSEA. The V end lost 1 base, the J end lost 1 base, and 1 base lay between the germline ends. The CDR3 here is CSVEGNTEAFF. For the CDR3, the DNA is TGCAGCGTTGAAGGGAACACTGAAGCTTTCTTT.

This clonotype showed up many times. The CDR3 DNA reads TGTGCCACCCCGACAGGGGAAGCCACTGAAGCTTTCTTT. Its protein is CATPTGEATEAFF. The V gene is TRBV2, the J gene TRBJ1-1; 8 bases line up with TRBD1. The V gene's germline CDR1 is SNHLY and CDR2 FYNNEI. This CDR3 has 13 residues. The V and J ends lost 10 bases and 4 bases, in that order; junction bases with no gene match: 8.

Many counts were recorded for this clonotype. This chain uses TRBV20-1 with TRBJ2-7; TRBD2 matches 12 bases. The CDR3 spans 15 residues. The germline V gene has CDR1 DFQATT and CDR2 SNEGSKA (reference sequence). Losses at the gene ends were 1 base for V and 2 bases for J; bases not matched to a gene: 3. CDR3 residues: CSARATSGGPYEQYF. CDR3 nucleotide sequence: TGCAGTGCTAGAGCTACTAGCGGGGGGCCCTACGAGCAGTACTTC.

A remark on this clonotype: A much larger clone sits a single nucleotide away, making a read error possible. This chain uses TRBV29-1 with TRBJ2-2, with D unresolved. The CDR3 runs to 12 residues. Germline loops: CDR1 SQVTM, CDR2 ANQGSEA. The V gene lost 2 bases and the J gene lost 4 bases, with 5 bases spanning the gap. The CDR3 sequence: CSVELVTGELFF. As DNA, the CDR3 is TGCAGCGTTGAATTAGTCACCGGGGAGCTGTTTTTT.

This clonotype was picked up many times. The chain recombines TRBV28 with TRBJ2-5; D is tentatively TRBD1 or TRBD2 (5 bases each). V shed 5 bases and J shed 9 bases, with 22 bases lying between them. The V gene's germline CDR1 is MDHEN and CDR2 SYDVKM. There are 15 residues in the CDR3. The CDR3 nucleotides read TGTGCCAGCAGTACACACAGCCGGGGCCCAACGGCCCAGTACTTC. Protein: CASSTHSRGPTAQYF. The whole variable domain, filled in from reference TRBV28 and TRBJ2-5, reads DVKVTQSSRYLVKRTGEKVFLECVQDMDHENMFWYRQDPGLGLRLIYFSYDVKMKEKGDIPEGYSVSREKKERFSLILESASTNQTSMYLCASSTHSRGPTAQYFGPGTRLLVL.

The table lists this clonotype with many counts. The CDR3 loop is CASSFDEFSYEQYF. The CDR3 DNA reads as TGTGCCAGCAGTTTCGATGAGTTTTCCTACGAGCAGTACTTC. The chain couples TRBV12-3 or TRBV12-4 to TRBJ2-7; D unclear. The CDR3 runs 14 residues. V lost 3 bases to trimming and J lost 1 base, with 10 bases between them.

The rearrangement uses TRBV11-2 and TRBJ2-1, with a possible D match to TRBD2 (5 bases). V was cut by 2 bases and J by 7 bases, with 12 bases left in between. This CDR3 has 14 amino acids. Looked up from germline, CDR1 is SGHAT and CDR2 is FQNNGV. The CDR3 DNA follows: TGTGCCAGCAGCTTATTTTCCTCGGGGAATGAGCAGTTCTTC. Residues: CASSLFSSGNEQFF.

V usage is TRBV7-2 and J usage is TRBJ2-2, with D uncertain. In germline, CDR1 is SGHTA, CDR2 FQGNSA. Trimming removed 0 bases from V and 3 bases from J, with 11 bases in between. This CDR3 is built from 16 residues. The CDR3 loop is CASSLAGVLDTGELFF. The CDR3 DNA is TGTGCCAGCAGCTTAGCAGGAGTATTAGACACCGGGGAGCTGTTTTTT. The full variable domain, in which reference TRBV7-2 and TRBJ2-2 provide the parts outside the CDR3, is GAGVSQSPSNKVTEKGKDVELRCDPISGHTALYWYRQSLGQGLEFLIYFQGNSAPDKSGLPSDRFSAERTGGSVSTLTIQRTQQEDSAVYLCASSLAGVLDTGELFFGEGSRLTVL.

This clonotype was seen a handful of times. The DNA for the CDR3 is TGTGCCAGCAGCCCTGTGCTAGCGGGCTCCTACAATGAGCAGTTCTTC. Translating it yields CASSPVLAGSYNEQFF. The J gene is TRBJ2-1, the V gene TRBV5-5, with 8 bases aligning to TRBD2. The CDR3 length is 16 residues. The ends lost 4 bases at V and 0 bases at J; junction bases unmatched: 6. Germline values: CDR1 SGHKS, CDR2 YYEKEE (reference sequence).

This clonotype showed up just a few times. The chain combines TRBV6-2 or TRBV6-3 with TRBJ1-1, with a tentative D call TRBD1 (6 bases). Between the trimmed V and J ends, which lost 5 bases and 4 bases, there was a span of 14 bases. CDR1 and CDR2 (germline): MNHEY, SVGEGT. The CDR3 runs 14 residues. CDR3 region: CASSSDRPVTEAFF. The CDR3 region has the DNA TGTGCCAGCAGTAGTGACAGGCCGGTCACTGAAGCTTTCTTT.

This clonotype turned up a few times. The chain couples TRBV27 to TRBJ2-7, with TRBD1 matching over 7 bases. This CDR3 is built from 14 residues. Germline loops: CDR1 MNHEY, CDR2 SMNVEV (reference sequence). V dropped 7 bases and J dropped 7; count of bases not matched to a gene: 13. CDR3 protein: CASKPGTDFMEQYF. In nucleotides, the CDR3 is TGTGCCAGCAAGCCGGGGACAGATTTTATGGAGCAGTACTTC.

This clonotype showed up many times. The gene calls are TRBV6-8 and TRBJ2-1; D gene ambiguous. The V and J ends lost 5 bases and 2 bases respectively, with 13 bases between them. The germline V gene encodes CDR1 MNHGY and CDR2 SAAAGT. CDR3 length: 15 amino acids. CDR3 nucleotide sequence: TGTGCCAGCAGTCACTGGACGGTTCCCTACAATGAGCAGTTCTTC. Its protein is CASSHWTVPYNEQFF.

This clonotype was counted between two and nine times. V usage is TRBV7-7 and J usage is TRBJ2-1; D possibly corresponds to TRBD1 (6 bases). This CDR3 has 13 residues. Trimming shortened V by 5 bases and J by 5 bases, and 10 bases separated the two germline ends. In germline, CDR1 is SSHAT, CDR2 FNYEAQ (reference sequence). CDR3 DNA sequence: TGTGCCAGCAGCCTAAACAGGGACAATGAGCAGTTCTTC. Its protein is CASSLNRDNEQFF.

The chain is built from TRBV6-6 and TRBJ2-6, with unresolved D. V lost 6 bases, J lost 0 bases, and 6 bases lay in between. Germline-derived CDR1 and CDR2 are MNHNY and SVGAGI (reference sequence). CDR3 length: 14 amino acids. The chain's CDR3 is CASRISSGANVLTF. Written as DNA, the CDR3 is TGTGCCAGCAGAATAAGCTCTGGGGCCAACGTCCTGACTTTC.

The V gene is TRBV6-5, the J gene TRBJ1-1, with a tentative D call TRBD1 (5 bases). Per the germline V gene, CDR1 is MNHEY and CDR2 is SVGAGI. The CDR3 sequence is 15 residues long. V was clipped by 7 bases and J by 0 bases, with 15 bases between them. The CDR3 loop is CASTSTAYMNTEAFF. CDR3 bases: TGTGCCAGCACTTCGACAGCTTACATGAACACTGAAGCTTTCTTT.

The table lists this clonotype with many counts. The chain has TRBV12-3 or TRBV12-4 and TRBJ1-1; no clear D gene. This CDR3 has 13 amino acids. V gave up 6 bases and J gave up 5 bases, with 13 bases separating them. In DNA form, the CDR3 reads TGTGCCAGCAGCGCCACTTATGGGACTGAAGCTTTCTTT. Encoded protein: CASSATYGTEAFF.

This clonotype was seen ten or more times. The CDR3 bases are TGTGCCAGCAGCCCCTGGGTGTTCGCTGGGGCCAACGTCCTGACTTTC. Protein product: CASSPWVFAGANVLTF. The V and J genes are TRBV5-5 and TRBJ2-6; D gene unclear. Trimming left V 4 bases short and J 2 bases short, with 13 bases between. This CDR3 is built from 16 residues. CDR1 and CDR2 (germline): SGHKS, YYEKEE (reference sequence).

This CDR3 is CASSPEGPYSPLHF. The CDR3 nucleotides read TGTGCCAGCAGCCCCGAAGGCCCTTATTCACCCCTCCACTTT. V and J are TRBV9 and TRBJ1-6; D ambiguous. Germline CDR1 and CDR2: SGDLS and YYNGEE. There are 14 residues in the CDR3. V was trimmed by 4 bases and J by 8 bases, leaving 13 bases between them.

This clonotype was recorded many times. The V and J genes are TRBV4-3 and TRBJ2-3; the D is unclear. Germline lookup yields CDR1 LGHNA and CDR2 YSLEER. The V end lost 1 base, the J end lost 3 bases, and 14 bases lay between the germline ends. The CDR3 sequence is 16 residues long. Written as DNA, the CDR3 is TGCGCCAGCAGCCAAGGCACCCCGGGCTATACAGATACGCAGTATTTT. Translating it yields CASSQGTPGYTDTQYF.

This clonotype was counted ten times or more. The chain uses TRBV12-3 or TRBV12-4 and TRBJ2-5; TRBD2 matches 8 bases. The length of the CDR3 is 15 residues. With 5 bases clipped from V and 1 base from J, the junction kept 6 bases outside the gene matches. The CDR3 DNA sequence: TGTGCCAGCAGTCTCTCCGGGACTAGCCAAGAGACCCAGTACTTC. It codes for CASSLSGTSQETQYF.

This clonotype has ten or more counts. This chain uses TRBV13 with TRBJ2-7; no definite D call. V was shortened by 4 bases and J by 7 bases, with 8 bases between the two germline ends. Germline assignment: CDR1 PRHDT and CDR2 FYEKMQ (reference sequence). This CDR3 contains 11 residues. The DNA for the CDR3 is TGTGCCAGCAGCTCCACGCTGGAGCAGTACTTC. Its protein product is CASSSTLEQYF.

The chain uses TRBV5-5 and TRBJ1-1, with no clear D. This CDR3 is 15 amino acids long. Germline lookup yields CDR1 SGHKS and CDR2 YYEKEE (reference sequence). V was shortened by 4 bases and J by 6 bases, with 19 bases between the two germline ends. CDR3 nucleotides: TGTGCCAGCAGCGAAATCTACTCCGGAGACCCTGAAGCTTTCTTT. The encoded protein is CASSEIYSGDPEAFF.

This clonotype was detected only a few times. This chain links TRBV7-2 with TRBJ1-2; no definite D call. This CDR3 has 14 residues. V was clipped by 5 bases and J by 4 bases, with 14 bases between them. The germline gives CDR1 SGHTA, CDR2 FQGNSA. The CDR3 is CASSLPDRAYGYTF. For the CDR3, the DNA is TGTGCCAGCAGCCTACCAGACCGAGCCTATGGCTACACCTTC.